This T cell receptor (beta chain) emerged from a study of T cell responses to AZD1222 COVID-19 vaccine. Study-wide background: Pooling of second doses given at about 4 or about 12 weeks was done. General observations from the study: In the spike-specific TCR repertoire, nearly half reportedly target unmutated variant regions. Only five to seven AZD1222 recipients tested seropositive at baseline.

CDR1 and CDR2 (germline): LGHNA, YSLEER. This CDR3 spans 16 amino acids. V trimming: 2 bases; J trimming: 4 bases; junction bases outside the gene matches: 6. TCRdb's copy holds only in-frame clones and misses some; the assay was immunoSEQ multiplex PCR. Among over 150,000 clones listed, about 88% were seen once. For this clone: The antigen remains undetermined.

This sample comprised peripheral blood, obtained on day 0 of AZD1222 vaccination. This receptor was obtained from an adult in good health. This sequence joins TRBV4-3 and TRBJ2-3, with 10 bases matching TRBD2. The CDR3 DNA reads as TGCGCCAGCAGCCAACCGAGCGGGGGGGCCCCAGATACGCAGTATTTT. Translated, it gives CASSQPSGGAPDTQYF.